The sequence of this T cell receptor beta chain was determined in a study of identical twins. V lost 7 bases and J lost 9, with 22 bases in between. The CDR3 consists of 16 residues. This clonotype was counted between two and nine times. TCRdb recomputed calls from the 5' RACE reads with MiXCR, one row per CDR3 protein. The table shows 450,000 or so distinct CDR3 sequences, with around 24% occurring only once. This sample also appeared in a second study, on T cells expressing NK-cell markers.

Sequenced: CD4+ T cells sorted from blood. The V gene is TRBV12-3 or TRBV12-4, the J gene TRBJ1-6, with D hard to call. This clonotype originated in a young woman in good health. The CDR3 spells CASTGGVIPGGSPLHF. Written as DNA, the CDR3 is TGTGCCAGCACCGGAGGAGTCATTCCCGGTGGTTCACCCCTCCACTTT.